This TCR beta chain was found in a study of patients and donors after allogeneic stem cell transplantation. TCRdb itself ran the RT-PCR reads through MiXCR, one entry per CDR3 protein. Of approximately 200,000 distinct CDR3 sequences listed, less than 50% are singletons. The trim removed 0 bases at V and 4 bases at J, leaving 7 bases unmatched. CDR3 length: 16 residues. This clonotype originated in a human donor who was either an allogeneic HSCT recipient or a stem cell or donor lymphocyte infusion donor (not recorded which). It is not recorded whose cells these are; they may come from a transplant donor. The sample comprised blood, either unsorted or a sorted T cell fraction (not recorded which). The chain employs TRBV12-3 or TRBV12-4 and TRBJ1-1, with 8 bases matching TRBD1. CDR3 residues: CASSLAKGQDATEAFF. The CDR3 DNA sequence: TGTGCCAGCAGTTTAGCGAAGGGACAGGATGCCACTGAAGCTTTCTTT.